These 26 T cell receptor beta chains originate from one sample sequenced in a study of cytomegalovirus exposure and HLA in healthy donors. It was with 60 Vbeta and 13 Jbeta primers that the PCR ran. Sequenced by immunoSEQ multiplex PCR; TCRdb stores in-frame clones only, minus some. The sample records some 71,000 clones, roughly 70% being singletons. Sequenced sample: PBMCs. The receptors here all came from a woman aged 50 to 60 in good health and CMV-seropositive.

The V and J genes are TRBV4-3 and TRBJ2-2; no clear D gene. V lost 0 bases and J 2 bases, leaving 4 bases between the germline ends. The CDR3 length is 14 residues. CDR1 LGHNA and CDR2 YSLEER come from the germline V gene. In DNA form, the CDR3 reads TGCGCCAGCAGCCAAGACTTTAACACCGGGGAGCTGTTTTTT. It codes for CASSQDFNTGELFF.

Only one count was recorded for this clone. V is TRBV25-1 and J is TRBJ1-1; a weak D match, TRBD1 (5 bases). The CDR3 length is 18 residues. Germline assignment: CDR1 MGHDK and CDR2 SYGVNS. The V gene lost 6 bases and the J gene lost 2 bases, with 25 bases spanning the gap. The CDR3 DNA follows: TGTGCCAGCAGCGGTGGTTTCCAGGGCCCGCATGGAAACACTGAAGCTTTCTTT. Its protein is CASSGGFQGPHGNTEAFF.

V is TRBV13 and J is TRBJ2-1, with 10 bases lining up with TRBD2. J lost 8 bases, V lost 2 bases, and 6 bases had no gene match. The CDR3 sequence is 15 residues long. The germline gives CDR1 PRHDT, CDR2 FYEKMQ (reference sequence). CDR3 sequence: CASSLILAGKDEQFF. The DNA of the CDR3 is TGTGCCAGCAGCTTAATACTAGCGGGAAAGGATGAGCAGTTCTTC.

CDR3 residues: CASSQETPPGAGTVQGSYEQYF. The CDR3 bases are TGCGCCAGCAGCCAAGAAACCCCGCCGGGCGCTGGGACAGTCCAAGGGTCCTACGAGCAGTACTTC. The V call is TRBV4-3, the J call TRBJ2-7, with 7 bases fitting TRBD1. V lost 0 bases to trimming and J lost 1 base; unmatched junction nucleotides: 24. The CDR3 spans 22 residues. CDR1 LGHNA and CDR2 YSLEER come from the germline V gene.

Here the CDR3 reads CASSSGQSLYTDTQYF. The CDR3, as DNA: TGTGCCAGCAGCTCCGGACAGTCGCTTTACACAGATACGCAGTATTTT. This chain links TRBV7-3 with TRBJ2-3, with a tentative D call TRBD1 (6 bases). Looked up from germline, CDR1 is SGHTA and CDR2 is FQGTGA. The germline V and J ends were trimmed by 4 bases and 2 bases, with 16 bases remaining between them. This CDR3 contains 16 residues.

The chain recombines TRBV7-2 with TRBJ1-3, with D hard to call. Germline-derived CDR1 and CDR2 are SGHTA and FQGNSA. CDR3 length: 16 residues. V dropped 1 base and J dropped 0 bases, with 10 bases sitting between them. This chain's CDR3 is CASSLGEAASGNTIYF. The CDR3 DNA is TGTGCCAGCAGCTTAGGCGAGGCAGCCTCTGGAAACACCATATATTTT.

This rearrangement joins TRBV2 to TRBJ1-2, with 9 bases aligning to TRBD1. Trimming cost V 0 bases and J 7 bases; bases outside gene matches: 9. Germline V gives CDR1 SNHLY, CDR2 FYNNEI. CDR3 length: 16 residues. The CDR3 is CASSEALRDRAAGYTF. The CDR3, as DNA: TGTGCCAGCAGTGAAGCGCTTCGGGACAGGGCGGCTGGCTACACCTTC.

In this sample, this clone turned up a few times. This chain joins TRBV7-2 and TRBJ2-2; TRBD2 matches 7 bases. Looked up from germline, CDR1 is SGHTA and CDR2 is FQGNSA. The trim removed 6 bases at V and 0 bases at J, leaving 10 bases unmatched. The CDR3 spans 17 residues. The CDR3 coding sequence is TGTGCCAGCAGGAGGACTAGTAGCTCCGCGAACACCGGGGAGCTGTTTTTT. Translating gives CASRRTSSSANTGELFF.

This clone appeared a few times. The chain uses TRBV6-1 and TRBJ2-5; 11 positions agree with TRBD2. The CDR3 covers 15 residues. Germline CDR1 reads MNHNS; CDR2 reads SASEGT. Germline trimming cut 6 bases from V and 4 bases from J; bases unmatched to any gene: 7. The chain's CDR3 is CASRDLAGGPETQYF. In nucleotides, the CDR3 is TGTGCCAGCAGGGATTTAGCGGGGGGGCCAGAGACCCAGTACTTC.

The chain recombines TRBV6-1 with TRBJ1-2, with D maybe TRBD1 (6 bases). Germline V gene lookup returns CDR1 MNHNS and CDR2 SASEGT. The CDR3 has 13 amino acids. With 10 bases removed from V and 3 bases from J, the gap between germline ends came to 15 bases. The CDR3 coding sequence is TGTGCCACCGTTGTAGGGGGGGACTATGGCTACACCTTC. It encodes CATVVGGDYGYTF.

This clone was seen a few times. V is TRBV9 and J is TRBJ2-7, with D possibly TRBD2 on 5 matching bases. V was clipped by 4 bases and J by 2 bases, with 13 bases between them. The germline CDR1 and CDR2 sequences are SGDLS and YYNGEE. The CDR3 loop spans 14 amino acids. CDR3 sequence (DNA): TGTGCCAGCAGCCCTCCGGGGAGCGCCTACGAGCAGTACTTC. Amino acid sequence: CASSPPGSAYEQYF.

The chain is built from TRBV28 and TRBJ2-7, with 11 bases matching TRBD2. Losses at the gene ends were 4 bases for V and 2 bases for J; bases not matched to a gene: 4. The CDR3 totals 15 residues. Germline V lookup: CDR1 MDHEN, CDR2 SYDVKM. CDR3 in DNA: TGTGCCAGCAGTTCCGGGACTAGCGGTCCCTACGAGCAGTACTTC. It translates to CASSSGTSGPYEQYF.

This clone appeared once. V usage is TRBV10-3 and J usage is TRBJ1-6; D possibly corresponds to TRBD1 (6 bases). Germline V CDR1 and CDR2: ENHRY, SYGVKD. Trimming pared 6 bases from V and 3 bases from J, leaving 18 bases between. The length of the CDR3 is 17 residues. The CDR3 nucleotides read TGTGCCATCAGCCGGGACACTCCTGGGAACTATAATTCACCCCTCCACTTT. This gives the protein CAISRDTPGNYNSPLHF.

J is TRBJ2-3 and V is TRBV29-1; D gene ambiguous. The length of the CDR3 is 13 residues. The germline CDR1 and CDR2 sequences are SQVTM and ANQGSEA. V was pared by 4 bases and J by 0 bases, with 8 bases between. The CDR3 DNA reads TGCAGCGTTGGAGTTTCTAGCACAGATACGCAGTATTTT. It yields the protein CSVGVSSTDTQYF.

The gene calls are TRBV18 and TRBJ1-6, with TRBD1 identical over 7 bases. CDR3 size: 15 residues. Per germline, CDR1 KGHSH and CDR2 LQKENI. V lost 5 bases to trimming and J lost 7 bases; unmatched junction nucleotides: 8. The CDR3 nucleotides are TGTGCCAGCTCAGGGTCCGGGACAGAAAATTCACCCCTCCACTTT. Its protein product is CASSGSGTENSPLHF. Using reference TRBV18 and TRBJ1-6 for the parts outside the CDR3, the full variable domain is NAGVMQNPRHLVRRRGQEARLRCSPMKGHSHVYWYRQLPEEGLKFMVYLQKENIIDESGMPKERFSAEFPKEGPSILRIQQVVRGDSAAYFCASSGSGTENSPLHFGNGTRLTVT.

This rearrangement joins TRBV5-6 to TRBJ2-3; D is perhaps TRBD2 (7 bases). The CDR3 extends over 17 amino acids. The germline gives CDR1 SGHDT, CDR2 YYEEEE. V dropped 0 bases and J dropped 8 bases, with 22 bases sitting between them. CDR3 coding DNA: TGTGCCAGCAGCTTGGCCTACGCGAGAGGGGGGGACGGTACGCAGTATTTT. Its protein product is CASSLAYARGGDGTQYF. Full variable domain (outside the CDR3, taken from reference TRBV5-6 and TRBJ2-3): DAGVTQSPTHLIKTRGQQVTLRCSPKSGHDTVSWYQQALGQGPQFIFQYYEEEERQRGNFPDRFSGHQFPNYSSELNVNALLLGDSALYLCASSLAYARGGDGTQYFGPGTRLTVL.

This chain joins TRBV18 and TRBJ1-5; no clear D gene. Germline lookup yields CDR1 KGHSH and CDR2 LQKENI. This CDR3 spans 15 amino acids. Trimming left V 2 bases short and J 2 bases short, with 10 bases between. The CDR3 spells CASSPGLEGNQPQHF. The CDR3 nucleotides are TGTGCCAGCTCACCAGGGCTGGAGGGCAATCAGCCCCAGCATTTT.

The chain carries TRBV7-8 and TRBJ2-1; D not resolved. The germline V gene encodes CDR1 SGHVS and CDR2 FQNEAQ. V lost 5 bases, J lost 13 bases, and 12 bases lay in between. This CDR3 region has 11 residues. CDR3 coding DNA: TGTGCCAGCAGCCAAAGCCCCCTCCAGTTCTTC. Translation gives CASSQSPLQFF.

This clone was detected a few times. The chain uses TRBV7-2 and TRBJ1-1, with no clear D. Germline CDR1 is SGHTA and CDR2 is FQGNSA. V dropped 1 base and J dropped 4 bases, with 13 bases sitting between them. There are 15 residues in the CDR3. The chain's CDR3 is CASSLGHPKVTEAFF. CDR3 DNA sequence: TGTGCCAGCAGCTTAGGACATCCAAAGGTCACTGAAGCTTTCTTT.

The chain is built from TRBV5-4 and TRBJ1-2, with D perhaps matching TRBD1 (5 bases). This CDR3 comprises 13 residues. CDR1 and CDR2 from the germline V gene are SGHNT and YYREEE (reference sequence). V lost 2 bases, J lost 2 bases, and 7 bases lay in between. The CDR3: CASSLPGNYGYTF. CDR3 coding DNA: TGTGCCAGCAGCTTACCAGGGAACTATGGCTACACCTTC.

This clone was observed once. The CDR3 DNA follows: TGTGCCAGCAGAAGGTCGGCTAGCGGGAGCTACGAGCAGTACTTC. Its protein product is CASRRSASGSYEQYF. The chain couples TRBV6-1 to TRBJ2-5; 10 bases agree with TRBD2. Near its end, the DNA agrees better with TRBJ2-7, so the J call may be wrong. The CDR3 is 15 amino acids. The germline CDR1 and CDR2 sequences are MNHNS and SASEGT.

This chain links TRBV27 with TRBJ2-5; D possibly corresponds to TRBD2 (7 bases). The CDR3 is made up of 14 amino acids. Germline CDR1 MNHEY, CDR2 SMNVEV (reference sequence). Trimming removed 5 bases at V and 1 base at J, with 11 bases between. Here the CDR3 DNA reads TGTGCCAGCAGTCCACGGGGGGCCCAAGAGACCCAGTACTTC. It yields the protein CASSPRGAQETQYF.

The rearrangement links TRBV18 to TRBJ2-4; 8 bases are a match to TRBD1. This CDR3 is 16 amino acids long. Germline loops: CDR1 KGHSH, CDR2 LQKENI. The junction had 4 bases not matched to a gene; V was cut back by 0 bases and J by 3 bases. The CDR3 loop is CASSPPGQVSKNIQYF. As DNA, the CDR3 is TGTGCCAGCTCACCACCGGGACAGGTAAGCAAAAACATTCAGTACTTC.

The chain's CDR3 is CASSYAGTANEKLFF. As DNA, the CDR3 is TGTGCCAGCAGTTACGCCGGGACAGCTAATGAAAAACTGTTTTTT. The chain combines TRBV6-5 with TRBJ1-4; the match to TRBD1 covers 7 bases. The CDR3 spans 15 residues. Germline values: CDR1 MNHEY, CDR2 SVGAGI. V shed 2 bases and J 3 bases; nucleotides not matched to a gene: 3.

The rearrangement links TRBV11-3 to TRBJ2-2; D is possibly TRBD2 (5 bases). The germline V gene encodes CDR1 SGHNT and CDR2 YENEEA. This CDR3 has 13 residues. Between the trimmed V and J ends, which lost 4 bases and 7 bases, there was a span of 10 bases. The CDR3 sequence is CASSSEVGGELFF. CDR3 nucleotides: TGTGCCAGCAGCTCGGAGGTCGGCGGGGAGCTGTTTTTT. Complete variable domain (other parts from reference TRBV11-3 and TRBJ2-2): EAGVVQSPRYKIIEKKQPVAFWCNPISGHNTLYWYLQNLGQGPELLIRYENEEAVDDSQLPKDRFSAERLKGVDSTLKIQPAELGDSAVYLCASSSEVGGELFFGEGSRLTVL.

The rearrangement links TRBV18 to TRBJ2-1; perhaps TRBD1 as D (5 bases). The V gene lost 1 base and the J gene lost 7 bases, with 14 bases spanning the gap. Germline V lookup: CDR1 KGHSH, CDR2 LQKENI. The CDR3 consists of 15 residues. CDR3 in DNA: TGTGCCAGCTCACCACAGGGGCATAACAAGAATGAGCAGTTCTTC. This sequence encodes CASSPQGHNKNEQFF.